Sequencing of this TCR beta chain was carried out in a study of blood T cell repertoires in COVID-19. Study at large: Samples representing acute and convalescent COVID-19 were sourced from the United States, Italy and Spain. The cDNA or gDNA used as material had been derived from T cells, B-cell-depleted T cells, or PBMCs.

The junction had 4 bases not matched to a gene; V was cut back by 3 bases and J by 5 bases. The germline V gene has CDR1 KGHSH and CDR2 LQKENI. This CDR3 has 15 residues. As processed by the authors: Cell counts per sample came from amplifying reference gene primers. Only in-frame clones appear in the TCRdb table, and some are missing; sequencing was by immunoSEQ multiplex PCR. Clonal size and the V and J genes are those of that table, whereas D and trimming came from the DNA. The repertoire includes approximately 74,000 clones, approximately 84% of them detected once, and about 37% sits in the top ten.

The sequenced material came from peripheral blood. The rearrangement links TRBV18 to TRBJ1-2, with 12 bases matching TRBD1. The sequence was obtained from a man in his sixties or seventies with acute or convalescent COVID-19. The CDR3 loop is CASSPPGQGAYGYTF. The CDR3 region has the DNA TGTGCCAGCTCACCCCCGGGACAGGGGGCGTATGGCTACACCTTC. The entire variable domain, with the rest obtained from reference TRBV18 and TRBJ1-2, is as follows: NAGVMQNPRHLVRRRGQEARLRCSPMKGHSHVYWYRQLPEEGLKFMVYLQKENIIDESGMPKERFSAEFPKEGPSILRIQQVVRGDSAAYFCASSPPGQGAYGYTFGSGTRLTVV.